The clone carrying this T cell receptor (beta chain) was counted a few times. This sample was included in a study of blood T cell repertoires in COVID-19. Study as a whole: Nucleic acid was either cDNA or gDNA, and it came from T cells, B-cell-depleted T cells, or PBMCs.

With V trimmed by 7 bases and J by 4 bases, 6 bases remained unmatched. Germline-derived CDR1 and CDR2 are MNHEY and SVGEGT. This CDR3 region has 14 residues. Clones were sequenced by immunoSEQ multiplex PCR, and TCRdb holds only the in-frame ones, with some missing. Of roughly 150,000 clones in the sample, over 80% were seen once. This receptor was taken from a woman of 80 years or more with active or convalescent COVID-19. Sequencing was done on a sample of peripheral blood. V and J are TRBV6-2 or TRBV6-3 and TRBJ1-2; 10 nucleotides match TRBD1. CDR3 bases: TGTGCCAGCACCCCGACAGGGGGCGCCTATGGCTACACCTTC. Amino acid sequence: CASTPTGGAYGYTF.